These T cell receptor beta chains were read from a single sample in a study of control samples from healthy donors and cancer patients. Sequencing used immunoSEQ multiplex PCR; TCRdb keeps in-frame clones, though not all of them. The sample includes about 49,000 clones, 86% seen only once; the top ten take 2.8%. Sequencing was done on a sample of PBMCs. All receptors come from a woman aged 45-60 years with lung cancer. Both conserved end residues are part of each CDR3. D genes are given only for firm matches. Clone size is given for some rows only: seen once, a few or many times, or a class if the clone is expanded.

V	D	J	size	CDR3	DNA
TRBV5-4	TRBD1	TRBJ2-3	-	CASSSVRGTGDTDTQYF	TGTGCCAGCAGCTCGGTACGCGGGACAGGGGATACAGATACGCAGTATTTT
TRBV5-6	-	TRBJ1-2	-	CASSTRGSYGYTF	TGTGCCAGCAGCACCCGAGGGTCCTATGGCTACACCTTC
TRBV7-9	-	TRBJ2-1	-	CASSSPIGAYNEQFF	TGTGCCAGCAGCTCCCCCATTGGCGCTTACAATGAGCAGTTCTTC
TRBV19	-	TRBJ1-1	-	CASSGGTLKTLNTEAFF	TGTGCCAGTAGCGGTGGGACCCTTAAAACTCTAAACACTGAAGCTTTCTTT
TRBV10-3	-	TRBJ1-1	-	CAISDRNTEAFF	TGTGCCATCAGCGACAGAAACACTGAAGCTTTCTTT
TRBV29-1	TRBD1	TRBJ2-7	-	CSVAGQGFAYEQYF	TGCAGCGTCGCAGGACAGGGATTCGCCTACGAGCAGTACTTC
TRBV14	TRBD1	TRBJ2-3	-	CASSRQGAGTDTQYF	TGTGCCAGCAGTCGACAGGGGGCGGGGACAGATACGCAGTATTTT
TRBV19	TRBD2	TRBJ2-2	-	CASDPDNGGTGELFF	TGTGCCAGTGATCCCGACAACGGGGGGACCGGGGAGCTGTTTTTT
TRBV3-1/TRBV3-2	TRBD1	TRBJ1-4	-	CASSFGGTGNEKLFF	TGTGCCAGCAGCTTCGGAGGGACAGGGAATGAAAAACTGTTTTTT
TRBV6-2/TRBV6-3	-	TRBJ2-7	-	CASSAGTVYEQYF	TGTGCCAGCAGCGCCGGGACGGTCTACGAGCAGTACTTC
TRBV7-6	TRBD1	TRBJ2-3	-	CASSWTGITDTQYF	TGTGCCAGCAGCTGGACAGGGATCACAGATACGCAGTATTTT
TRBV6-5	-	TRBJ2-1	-	CASRRGSSYNEQFF	TGTGCCAGCAGGAGGGGTAGCTCCTACAATGAGCAGTTCTTC
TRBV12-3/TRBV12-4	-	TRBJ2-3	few	CASSFREDTQYF	TGTGCCAGCAGTTTCCGGGAGGATACGCAGTATTTT
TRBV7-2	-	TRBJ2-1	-	CASSPTVNEQFF	TGTGCCAGCAGCCCTACAGTGAATGAGCAGTTCTTC